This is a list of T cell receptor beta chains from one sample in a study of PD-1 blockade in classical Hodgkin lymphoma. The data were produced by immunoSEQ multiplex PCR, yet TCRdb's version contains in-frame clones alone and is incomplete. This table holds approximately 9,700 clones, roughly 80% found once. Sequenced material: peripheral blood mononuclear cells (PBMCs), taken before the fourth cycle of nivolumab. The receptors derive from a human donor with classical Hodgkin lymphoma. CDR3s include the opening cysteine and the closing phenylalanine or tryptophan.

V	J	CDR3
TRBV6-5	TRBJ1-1	CASSYDRGLVTEAFF
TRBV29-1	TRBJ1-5	CSVAESYPNQPQHF
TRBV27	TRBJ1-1	CASSFLGQGFTEAFF
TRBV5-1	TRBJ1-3	CASSLETIGNTIYF
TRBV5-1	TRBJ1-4	CASSWGVWNEKLFF
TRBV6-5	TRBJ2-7	CASSLDYEQYF
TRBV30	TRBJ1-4	CAWSGTGLEKLFF
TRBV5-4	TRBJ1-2	CASSPGIFSGGYTF
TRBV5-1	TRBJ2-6	CASQTASGANVLTF
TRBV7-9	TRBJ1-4	CASSSTLSPNEKLFF
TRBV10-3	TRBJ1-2	CAIRGTTAGYTF
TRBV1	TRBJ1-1	CTKPGRKNTEAFF
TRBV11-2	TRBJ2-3	CATSGGPKDTQYF
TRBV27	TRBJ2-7	CASRWTGSYEQYF
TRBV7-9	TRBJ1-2	CASSLDIRGNNGYTF
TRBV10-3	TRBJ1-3	CAISEVTGDSGNTIYF
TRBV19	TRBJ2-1	CARKGDREFILISYNEQFF
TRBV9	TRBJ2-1	CASSAFNFRYNEQFF
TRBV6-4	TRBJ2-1	CASSDPLAGENEQFF
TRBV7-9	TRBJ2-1	CASSSALAASSYNEQFF
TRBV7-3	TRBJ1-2	CASSLRPALQSGYTF
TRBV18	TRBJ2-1	CASSSMNRAGYNEQFF
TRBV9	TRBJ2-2	CASSVERDTGELFF
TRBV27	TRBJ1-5	CASSPATGAQPQHF
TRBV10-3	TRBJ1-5	CAISESRDSNQPQHF
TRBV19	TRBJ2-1	CASSITRDTYNEQFF
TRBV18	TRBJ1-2	CASSPIDKNEAGYTF